What follows is one T cell receptor beta chain and its context. TCRdb passed the RT-PCR reads through MiXCR, listing each CDR3 protein once. The sample includes 650,000 to 800,000 distinct CDR3 sequences, 11% to 15% seen only once; the top ten take just over 3.5%. Input material: memory CD4+ T cells from blood. The receptor's source is a female donor in good health, serving as a healthy control.

Here the CDR3 reads CASSQDLRRTFNTEAFF. The DNA of the CDR3 is TGCGCCAGCAGCCAAGACCTAAGACGGACCTTCAACACTGAAGCTTTCTTT. This rearrangement joins TRBV4-3 to TRBJ1-1; unclear D gene. This CDR3 contains 17 residues. V was pared by 0 bases and J by 2 bases, with 16 bases between. Germline values: CDR1 LGHNA, CDR2 YSLEER.